The 11 T cell receptor beta chains listed next were all sequenced from one sample in a study of Graves' ophthalmopathy and Graves' hyperthyroidism (dated by TCRdb to the late 2010s). Sequencing was performed on an Illumina HiSeq 2000. TCR beta CDR3 regions were amplified from RNA transcripts for repertoire sequencing. The first round was an RT-PCR using HTBI primers with the Qiagen OneStep RT-PCR kit, and this first round was followed by a second-round multiplex PCR, then size selection and purification. TCRdb applied fastp at Q25 and MiXCR to the public reads, then kept only in-frame beta chains. Entries are consolidated by CDR3 protein sequence, retaining the most common genes and DNA. The sample table shows almost 750,000 distinct CDR3 sequences, and roughly 40% are seen once. Of the sample, 40% to 45% is held by the ten largest clones. The sample was peripheral blood. The receptors originated from an adult man with Graves' ophthalmopathy.

This clonotype was counted at least ten times. The chain employs TRBV10-3 and TRBJ2-7; TRBD1 agrees at 7 bases. J lost 2 bases, V lost 0 bases, and 7 bases had no gene match. Germline V gene lookup returns CDR1 ENHRY and CDR2 SYGVKD. The CDR3 spans 16 residues. The CDR3 here is CAISESTRGSPYEQYF. DNA for the CDR3: TGTGCCATCAGTGAGTCGACCAGGGGGAGTCCCTACGAGCAGTACTTC.

Worth noting for this clonotype: One base away lies a much larger clone, so this may be a sequencing read error. This CDR3 fails to terminate in the conserved phenylalanine or tryptophan, so it likely reflects a read error. The chain joins TRBV9 to TRBJ2-7, with TRBD1 as a possible D gene (5 bases). The CDR3 length is 15 residues. V was pared by 3 bases and J by 5 bases, with 18 bases between. The germline V gene encodes CDR1 SGDLS and CDR2 YYNGEE. As DNA, the CDR3 is TGTGCCAGCAGCGCCGAAGGGGCAGCCTCTAACGAGCAGTACTCC. Encoded protein: CASSAEGAASNEQYS.

This clonotype was recorded at least ten times. The V call is TRBV20-1, the J call TRBJ1-5; TRBD1 might be the D (5 bases). Looked up from germline, CDR1 is DFQATT and CDR2 is SNEGSKA (reference sequence). V was pared by 3 bases and J by 5 bases, with 11 bases between. This CDR3 spans 13 amino acids. Written as DNA, the CDR3 is TGCAGTGCTAGGCACTCCAGGGATCAGCCCCAGCATTTT. It specifies CSARHSRDQPQHF.

V usage is TRBV7-9 and J usage is TRBJ1-1; D is perhaps TRBD1 (5 bases). This CDR3 has 16 residues. Between the trimmed V and J ends, which lost 5 bases and 2 bases, there was a span of 18 bases. CDR1 and CDR2 from the germline V gene are SEHNR and FQNEAQ (reference sequence). The CDR3, as DNA: TGTGCCAGCAGCATGGGCCTAGACAGAGCTAACACTGAAGCTTTCTTT. Encoded protein: CASSMGLDRANTEAFF.

V is TRBV10-2 and J is TRBJ2-5; D remains unclear. Looked up from germline, CDR1 is WSHSY and CDR2 is SAAADI. Deletions cut 3 bases from V and 6 bases from J, with 11 bases between. The CDR3 is 13 residues long. CDR3 sequence reads: CASSDGQAQTQYF. The CDR3 bases are TGCGCCAGCAGTGATGGGCAGGCCCAGACCCAGTACTTC.

This clonotype was recorded at least ten times. This chain links TRBV5-8 with TRBJ2-5; tentatively, D is TRBD2 (6 bases). Germline V lookup: CDR1 SGHTS, CDR2 YDEGEE. Trimming took off 4 bases at V and 5 bases at J, with 15 bases between the two ends. This CDR3 is 14 amino acids long. CDR3: CASSLRRAAETQYF. The CDR3 DNA reads as TGTGCCAGCAGCCTGCGGAGGGCGGCCGAGACCCAGTACTTC.

The CDR3: CASSPKGQALTFGELFF. The CDR3 DNA reads as TGTGCCAGCAGCCCGAAGGGACAGGCCTTGACTTTTGGGGAGCTGTTTTTT. The genes are TRBV7-9 and TRBJ2-2, with TRBD1 matching 8 bases. The germline V gene has CDR1 SEHNR and CDR2 FQNEAQ (reference sequence). CDR3 size: 17 residues. V was pared by 5 bases and J by 8 bases, with 16 bases of the junction left unmatched.

This chain connects TRBV29-1 to TRBJ2-5; tentative D call: TRBD2 (5 bases). The CDR3 is 13 residues long. V dropped 4 bases and J dropped 5 bases, with 14 bases sitting between them. CDR1 is SQVTM, CDR2 ANQGSEA, per germline. The DNA for the CDR3 is TGCAGCGTTGCGTCGCCGGGAAGGGAGACCCAGTACTTC. Translating gives CSVASPGRETQYF.

This clonotype has only a few counts. The J gene is TRBJ1-1, the V gene TRBV9, with D unresolved. Germline CDR1 reads SGDLS; CDR2 reads YYNGEE. V was clipped by 0 bases and J by 0 bases, with 9 bases between them. This CDR3 is built from 15 residues. The DNA for the CDR3 is TGTGCCAGCAGCGTAGTGCCGGGGTTGAACACTGAAGCTTTCTTT. Translated: CASSVVPGLNTEAFF.

This chain connects TRBV7-9 to TRBJ2-7; unclear D gene. The CDR3 has 14 amino acids. The V and J ends lost 3 bases and 1 base respectively, with 10 bases between them. Germline lookup yields CDR1 SEHNR and CDR2 FQNEAQ (reference sequence). The DNA for the CDR3 is TGTGCCAGCAGCTTCGACGACATTTCCTACGAGCAGTACTTC. It is translated as CASSFDDISYEQYF.

This clonotype has only a few counts. This chain connects TRBV12-3 or TRBV12-4 to TRBJ1-5; D gene unclear. The germline V and J ends were trimmed by 3 bases and 0 bases, with 9 bases remaining between them. The CDR3 sequence is 15 residues long. CDR3 in amino acids: CASSLGKPSNQPQHF. In nucleotides, the CDR3 is TGTGCCAGCAGTTTGGGAAAGCCTAGCAATCAGCCCCAGCATTTT.